The clone carrying this T cell receptor beta chain was recorded a few times. CDR1 and CDR2 (germline): SNHLY, FYNNEI. The CDR3 loop spans 15 amino acids. With 3 bases clipped from V and 1 base from J, the junction kept 2 bases outside the gene matches. The entry originates in a study of response to subunit inactivated influenza vaccine. TCRdb used MiXCR to reprocess the RT-PCR reads, holding one entry per CDR3 protein. This table holds fewer than 600,000 distinct CDR3 sequences, roughly 7.6% found once. This TCR was sampled from a man between 50 and 75 years old who received an inactivated influenza vaccine. This rearrangement joins TRBV2 to TRBJ2-1, with 8 positions matching TRBD2. The sequenced sample was PBMCs from blood, obtained around 25 months after vaccination. The CDR3 DNA is TGTGCCAGCAGTGATATAGCGGGGTCCTACAATGAGCAGTTCTTC. Its translation is CASSDIAGSYNEQFF.